This T cell receptor beta chain was observed in a study of blood T cell repertoires in COVID-19. Germline CDR1 is MNHEY and CDR2 is SVGAGI. CDR3 length: 15 amino acids. Trimming at V came to 7 bases and at J to 6 bases, leaving 10 bases not matched to a gene. Repertoires were generated with immunoSEQ multiplex PCR, while TCRdb's copy carries only in-frame clones and drops some. The sample has about 280,000 clones, more than 75% seen once. The source is a woman aged 55-69 years in a cohort exposed to, infected with or recovered from COVID-19 (not recorded which). Sequences were obtained from PBMCs or T cells enriched from blood (not recorded which). V and J are TRBV6-5 and TRBJ2-1, with 9 nucleotides matching TRBD1. The DNA of the CDR3 is TGTGCCAGCACCCCAGGACAGGGGCTGGGCAATGAGCAGTTCTTC. The encoded protein is CASTPGQGLGNEQFF.